This is a list of T cell receptor beta chains from one sample in a study of early T cells in non-severe SARS-CoV-2 infection. TCRdb reanalysed the 5' RACE reads using MiXCR and keeps one entry per CDR3 protein. Of tens of thousands of distinct CDR3 sequences listed, roughly 10% are singletons. The material sequenced was whole blood. These receptors all stem from an adult who was a healthcare worker with PCR-confirmed SARS-CoV-2 infection or an uninfected control (not recorded which). Each CDR3 is given with its conserved first and last residue. Fields, in order: D gene, V gene, clone size, J gene, CDR3 DNA, CDR3 protein. D genes are given only for firm matches. Part of the rows lack a size; the others show once, few, many or a class for expanded clones.

NA,TRBV5-1,NA,TRBJ1-3,TGCGCCAGCAGCTTCAACAGGGCGCCTGGAAACACCATATATTTT,CASSFNRAPGNTIYF
NA,TRBV29-1,NA,TRBJ2-7,TGCAGCGTTATTACAGGGATCTACGAGCAGTACTTC,CSVITGIYEQYF
NA,TRBV18,NA,TRBJ2-1,TGTGCCAGCTCACCATTGACTAGTTTGGGAAATGAGCAGTTCTTC,CASSPLTSLGNEQFF
NA,TRBV7-8,few,TRBJ2-1,TGTGCCAGCAGCTTAGCGTTGCGGGGGCAAAATGAGCAGTTCTTC,CASSLALRGQNEQFF
TRBD2,TRBV5-1,many,TRBJ2-3,TGCGCCAGCAGCTTGGGACTAGCGGGGGGCACAGATACGCAGTATTTT,CASSLGLAGGTDTQYF
NA,TRBV20-1,NA,TRBJ2-1,TGCAGTGCTACGAACCCCGGGGACTCCTACAATGAGCAGTTCTTC,CSATNPGDSYNEQFF
NA,TRBV19,few,TRBJ2-1,TGTGCCACCAGACCCGGGAGCCGGGGCGAGCAGTTCTTC,CATRPGSRGEQFF
TRBD1,TRBV11-1,many,TRBJ1-2,TGTGCCAGCAGCCAAGGGACAGGAAGCCTTCGGTTCAATGGCTACACCTTC,CASSQGTGSLRFNGYTF
NA,TRBV11-3,NA,TRBJ1-2,TGTGCCAGCAGCCCCCGGGACGGCAACTATGGCTACACCTTC,CASSPRDGNYGYTF
NA,TRBV27,many,TRBJ1-4,TGTGCCAGCAGTTTAAGGTGGAATAATGAAAAACTGTTTTTT,CASSLRWNNEKLFF
NA,TRBV7-8,NA,TRBJ1-3,TGTGCCAGCAGCCCCCTAGGGTACTCTGGAAACACCATATATTTT,CASSPLGYSGNTIYF
NA,TRBV3-1,many,TRBJ2-3,TGTGCCAGCAGCCAAGATAGGGATGGCACAGATACGCAGTATTTT,CASSQDRDGTDTQYF
NA,TRBV7-9,NA,TRBJ2-3,TGTGCCAGCAGCTTAGCCCTGAGAAACACAGATACGCAGTATTTT,CASSLALRNTDTQYF
TRBD1,TRBV7-9,NA,TRBJ2-7,TGTGCCAGCAGCTTACCACAGGGGTCATTCTCCTACGAGCAGTACTTC,CASSLPQGSFSYEQYF
TRBD2,TRBV14,many,TRBJ2-1,TGTGCCAGCAGCAACCGACTAGCGGGAGGGCTTGATGAGCAGTTCTTC,CASSNRLAGGLDEQFF
NA,TRBV6-2/TRBV6-3,many,TRBJ2-2,TGTGCCAGCAGTTACTGGCTCGGGGAGCTGTTTTTT,CASSYWLGELFF
NA,TRBV5-1,few,TRBJ1-2,TGCGCCAGCAGCTCCCTGTCAGGGCCAACCTATGGCTACACCTTC,CASSSLSGPTYGYTF
NA,TRBV29-1,NA,TRBJ2-3,TGCAGCGTTGACCAGCACCAGTATTTT,CSVDQHQYF
NA,TRBV9,few,TRBJ2-7,TGTGCCAGCAGCGTAGGCCTGCGGCCAACCTACGAGCAGTACTTC,CASSVGLRPTYEQYF
TRBD1,TRBV12-3/TRBV12-4,few,TRBJ2-3,TGTGCCAGCAGTCGCCAGGGGGCAAGCGCAGATACGCAGTATTTT,CASSRQGASADTQYF
TRBD2,TRBV4-2,once,TRBJ2-2,TGTGCCAGCAGCCCCTGGCGGGAGGGCCGGGAAACCGGGGAGCTGTTTTTT,CASSPWREGRETGELFF
TRBD2,TRBV19,many,TRBJ2-1,TGTGCCAGTAGTATGCGGACGACTAGCGGGATGTTTGGTGAGCAGTTCTTC,CASSMRTTSGMFGEQFF
TRBD1,TRBV7-9,few,TRBJ1-4,TGTGCCAGCAGCTCCCGTCGCCGGGACAGAGATGAAAAACTGTTTTTT,CASSSRRRDRDEKLFF
NA,TRBV5-4,NA,TRBJ2-5,TGTGCCAGCAGCACTCCGCGTGTGGGGGCCGGAGAGACCCAGTACTTC,CASSTPRVGAGETQYF
NA,TRBV4-3,many,TRBJ1-4,TGCGCCAGCAGCCCGGACCACCGGGGTGAAAAACTGTTTTTT,CASSPDHRGEKLFF
TRBD1,TRBV12-3/TRBV12-4,many,TRBJ1-6,TGTGCCAGCAGTTTGGCGACAGGGGGTAGAAATTCACCCCTCCACTTT,CASSLATGGRNSPLHF
TRBD1,TRBV28,few,TRBJ2-3,TGTGCCAGCAACACAATTGAGGGGGCCAGCTTCACAGATACGCAGTATTTT,CASNTIEGASFTDTQYF
NA,TRBV7-9,many,TRBJ2-3,TGTGCCAGCAGCTTAGCCGCCACCGTGTTTCCCCCAGATACGCAGTATTTT,CASSLAATVFPPDTQYF
NA,TRBV20-1,many,TRBJ2-7,TGCAGTGCGAGAGACGGCAGGGCCTACGAGCAGTACTTC,CSARDGRAYEQYF
NA,TRBV7-9,NA,TRBJ2-4,TGTGCCAGCAGCTTTATCTTGGAAAACATTCAGTACTTC,CASSFILENIQYF
TRBD2,TRBV20-1,NA,TRBJ2-1,TGCAGTGCTAGAGACGGACTAGATCTAGGTAGTGAGCAGTTCTTC,CSARDGLDLGSEQFF
TRBD1,TRBV10-3,NA,TRBJ2-7,TGTGCCATCTCCTCCGGGACAGGACTCTACGAGCAGTACTTC,CAISSGTGLYEQYF
NA,TRBV19,NA,TRBJ2-7,TGTGCCAGTAGTGGGCCAAACACCGTCTACGAGCAGTACTTC,CASSGPNTVYEQYF
NA,TRBV30,few,TRBJ2-7,TGTGCCTGGAGGTCAGGTGGGAGGTTGGGGCAGTACTTC,CAWRSGGRLGQYF
TRBD1,TRBV6-2/TRBV6-3,few,TRBJ1-5,TGTGCCAGCAGTCAGACAGGGCGGCAGCCCCAGCATTTT,CASSQTGRQPQHF
TRBD2,TRBV20-1,few,TRBJ2-7,TGCAGTGCTAGAGGTAGCTTAGCGGGGGGTAGCGAGCAGTACTTC,CSARGSLAGGSEQYF
NA,TRBV5-6,NA,TRBJ2-3,TGTGCCAGCAGCTTGGGGCTAGCGAGCGATACGCAGTATTTT,CASSLGLASDTQYF
TRBD2,TRBV10-1,NA,TRBJ2-2,TGCGCCAGCAGTGAGCCGGGGACTAGCGTAGTCGCCGGGGAGCTGTTTTTT,CASSEPGTSVVAGELFF
TRBD2,TRBV29-1,NA,TRBJ2-3,TGCAGCGTTAGTGCGGGAGGGTCGGATACGCAGTATTTT,CSVSAGGSDTQYF
NA,TRBV7-3,many,TRBJ1-2,TGTGCCAGCAGCTCCTCGACCGGTGGGGGCTACACCTTC,CASSSSTGGGYTF
TRBD2,TRBV12-3/TRBV12-4,many,TRBJ2-1,TGTGCCAGCAGTATCCGCCGGACTAGGAGCTCCTACAATGAGCAGTTCTTC,CASSIRRTRSSYNEQFF
NA,TRBV7-2,NA,TRBJ2-3,TGTGCCAGCAGCTTAATTGACGGAGATACGCAGTATTTT,CASSLIDGDTQYF